Relative to its sample, the clone carrying this TCR beta chain is medium-sized. TCRdb independently ran MiXCR on the 5' RACE reads; one entry per CDR3 protein. The sample includes some 15,000 distinct CDR3 sequences, less than 25% of them seen just once. Germline lookup yields CDR1 SQVTM and CDR2 ANQGSEA. The CDR3 contains 14 residues. With 5 bases removed from V and 3 bases from J, the gap between germline ends came to 17 bases. The data originate from a study of neurological immune-mediated disorders. The sequencing sample was made of PBMCs. This TCR derives from a man aged 50 to 59 in good health. The chain employs TRBV29-1 and TRBJ2-7; tentatively, D is TRBD1 (6 bases). The chain's CDR3 is CSVQGSTGLYEQYF. The DNA for the CDR3 is TGCAGCGTTCAGGGATCGACAGGACTCTACGAGCAGTACTTC.